This T cell receptor beta chain was profiled in a study of identical twins. This clonotype was seen more than once but under ten times. Antigen unknown. TCRdb reprocessed the 5' RACE reads via MiXCR and lists one record per CDR3 protein. Of 450,000 to 650,000 distinct CDR3 sequences in the sample, over 8.5% were seen once. Study-level findings and limits: Possibly, invariant MAIT and iNKT cells partly confounded zero-insertion analyses.

There are 20 residues in the CDR3. The germline V gene encodes CDR1 LNHNV and CDR2 YYDKDF (reference sequence). V shed 1 base, J shed 1 base, and the junction held 8 bases outside the gene matches. The data were also submitted as part of a second study, on yellow fever vaccine responses in identical twins. From that paper: Each twin's T cell response to the vaccine was reported to look partly convergent and partly personalized.

This rearrangement joins TRBV15 to TRBJ2-2, with 14 bases matching TRBD2. The source material was PBMCs. This receptor was identified in a woman in her late teens or twenties in good health. CDR3 DNA sequence: TGTGCCACCAGCAGAGGGGATCCGGGACTAGCGGGAGAGAACACCGGGGAGCTGTTTTTT. Translation gives CATSRGDPGLAGENTGELFF.